Listed below are T cell receptor beta chains from one sample, sequenced in a study of control samples from healthy donors and cancer patients. Profiling relied on immunoSEQ multiplex PCR, and the TCRdb table lists in-frame clones only, not all of them. The table lists fewer than 200,000 clones, over 85% of them singletons. The material sequenced was blood. All receptors come from a young man in good health. CDR3s include the opening cysteine and the closing phenylalanine or tryptophan. D genes are given only for firm matches. Clone size, where shown, is once, few, many, or a class for clones that have expanded.

>TRBV12-3/TRBV12-4|TRBJ1-2|-|once
CASSFLYGGYTF
TGTGCCAGCAGTTTCCTTTATGGTGGCTACACCTTC
>TRBV9|TRBJ2-1|TRBD2|-
CASSVDLAGGLYEQFF
TGTGCCAGCAGCGTAGATCTAGCGGGGGGGCTCTATGAGCAGTTCTTC
>TRBV19|TRBJ2-7|TRBD2|few
CASSQAGGPEQYF
TGTGCCAGTAGTCAAGCGGGGGGGCCCGAGCAGTACTTC
>TRBV3-1/TRBV3-2|TRBJ1-1|-|-
CASSLRTERTEAFF
TGTGCCAGCAGCCTGAGGACAGAGCGGACTGAAGCTTTCTTT
>TRBV28|TRBJ2-2|-|-
CASSLSSQGTGELFF
TGTGCCAGCAGCCTATCATCCCAGGGGACCGGGGAGCTGTTTTTT
>TRBV4-3|TRBJ2-1|TRBD1|-
CASSQELQGAYDEQFF
TGCGCCAGCAGCCAAGAATTACAGGGGGCTTACGATGAGCAGTTCTTC
>TRBV12-3/TRBV12-4|TRBJ1-1|-|-
CASSLRDTEAFF
TGTGCCAGCAGTTTGAGGGACACTGAAGCTTTCTTT
>TRBV7-2|TRBJ2-3|-|-
CASSPSSSAQYF
TGTGCCAGCAGCCCCTCGAGTTCAGCGCAGTATTTT
>TRBV7-9|TRBJ1-3|-|-
CASSQGNGNTIYF
TGTGCCAGCAGTCAGGGGAACGGAAACACCATATATTTT
>TRBV3-1/TRBV3-2|TRBJ2-1|-|-
CASSQAGFSYNEQFF
TGTGCCAGCAGCCAAGCAGGGTTCTCCTACAATGAGCAGTTCTTC
>TRBV27|TRBJ2-7|-|-
CASSFKGGSSYEQYF
TGTGCCAGCAGTTTTAAGGGGGGTAGCTCCTACGAGCAGTACTTC
>TRBV29-1|TRBJ2-5|TRBD1|-
CSVGTGVRETQYF
TGCAGCGTCGGGACAGGGGTTCGAGAGACCCAGTACTTC
>TRBV7-9|TRBJ1-3|TRBD1|-
CASSHKGGFMALNTIYF
TGTGCCAGCAGCCATAAAGGGGGCTTTATGGCTTTAAACACCATATATTTT
>TRBV25-1|TRBJ2-1|TRBD2|-
CASSITGGLNNEQFF
TGTGCCAGCAGTATAACGGGGGGGCTAAACAATGAGCAGTTCTTC
>TRBV2|TRBJ1-5|-|-
CASSENHGYQPQHF
TGTGCCAGCAGTGAGAACCACGGATATCAGCCCCAGCATTTT
>TRBV6-5|TRBJ1-1|-|few
CASTLSYRDTEAFF
TGTGCCAGCACCTTAAGTTACAGGGACACTGAAGCTTTCTTT
>TRBV5-4|TRBJ2-7|-|-
CASSSAGTSIEQYF
TGTGCCAGCAGCTCGGCCGGGACATCTATCGAGCAGTACTTC
>TRBV5-4|TRBJ1-1|TRBD1|-
CASSPTPGQINTEAFF
TGTGCCAGCAGCCCAACCCCGGGACAGATAAACACTGAAGCTTTCTTT
>TRBV2|TRBJ1-1|TRBD1|-
CASSGPTGQGIF
TGTGCCAGCAGTGGTCCTACGGGACAGGGGATCTTT
>TRBV6-5|TRBJ1-1|-|-
CASSEFYTEAFF
TGTGCCAGCAGCGAGTTTTACACTGAAGCTTTCTTT
>TRBV28|TRBJ2-7|-|-
CASFAGSAIYEQYF
TGTGCCAGCTTTGCTGGGTCAGCGATCTACGAGCAGTACTTC
>TRBV7-8|TRBJ2-7|-|-
CASSRTLGATGDEQYF
TGTGCCAGCAGCCGAACGTTGGGGGCTACGGGGGACGAGCAGTACTTC
>TRBV29-1|TRBJ2-1|TRBD2|-
CSVEDLPSGSRNEQFF
TGCAGCGTTGAAGACCTTCCTAGCGGGAGTCGCAATGAGCAGTTCTTC
>TRBV6-5|TRBJ1-2|-|-
CASSGELGYTF
TGTGCCAGCAGCGGAGAGCTGGGCTACACCTTC
>TRBV6-5|TRBJ2-5|-|-
CASSQTTQYF
TGTGCCAGCAGTCAGACGACCCAGTACTTC
>TRBV4-2|TRBJ2-2|-|-
CASSPRTANTGELFF
TGTGCCAGCAGCCCCCGGACTGCGAACACCGGGGAGCTGTTTTTT
>TRBV28|TRBJ1-4|-|-
CASSWGGATNEKLFF
TGTGCCAGCAGTTGGGGAGGTGCAACTAATGAAAAACTGTTTTTT
>TRBV19|TRBJ1-5|-|-
CASRVWDGDQPQHF
TGTGCCAGTAGGGTCTGGGATGGTGATCAGCCCCAGCATTTT
>TRBV29-1|TRBJ2-1|-|-
CSVSDFFSYNEQFF
TGCAGCGTTTCGGACTTTTTCTCCTACAATGAGCAGTTCTTC